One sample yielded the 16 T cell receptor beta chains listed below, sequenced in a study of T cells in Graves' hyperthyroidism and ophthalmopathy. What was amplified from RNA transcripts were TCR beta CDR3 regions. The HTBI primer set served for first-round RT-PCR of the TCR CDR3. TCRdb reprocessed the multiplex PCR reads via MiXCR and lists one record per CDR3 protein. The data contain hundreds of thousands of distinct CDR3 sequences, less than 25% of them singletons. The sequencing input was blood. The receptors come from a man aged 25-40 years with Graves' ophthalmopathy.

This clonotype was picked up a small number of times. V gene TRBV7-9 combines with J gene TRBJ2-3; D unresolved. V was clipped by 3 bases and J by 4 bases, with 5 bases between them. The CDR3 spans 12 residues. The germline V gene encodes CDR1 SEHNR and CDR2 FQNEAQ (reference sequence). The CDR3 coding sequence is TGTGCCAGCAGCTTCATCCCAGATACGCAGTATTTT. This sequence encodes CASSFIPDTQYF.

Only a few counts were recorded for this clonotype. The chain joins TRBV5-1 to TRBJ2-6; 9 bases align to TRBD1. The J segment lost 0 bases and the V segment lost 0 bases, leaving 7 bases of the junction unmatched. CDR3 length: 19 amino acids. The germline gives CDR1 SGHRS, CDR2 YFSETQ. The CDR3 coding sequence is TGCGCCAGCAGCTTGGCTGGGACAGGGCTCCTCTCTGGGGCCAACGTCCTGACTTTC. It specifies CASSLAGTGLLSGANVLTF. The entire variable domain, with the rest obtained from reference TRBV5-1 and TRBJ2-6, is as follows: KAGVTQTPRYLIKTRGQQVTLSCSPISGHRSVSWYQQTPGQGLQFLFEYFSETQRNKGNFPGRFSGRQFSNSRSEMNVSTLELGDSALYLCASSLAGTGLLSGANVLTFGAGSRLTVL.

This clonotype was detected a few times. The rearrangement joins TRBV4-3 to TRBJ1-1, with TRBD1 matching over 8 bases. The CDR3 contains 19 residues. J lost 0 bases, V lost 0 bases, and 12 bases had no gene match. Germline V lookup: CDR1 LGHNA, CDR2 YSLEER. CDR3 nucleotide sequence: TGCGCCAGCAGCCAAGAGGACAGGGCGGTTTCCAGAATGAACACTGAAGCTTTCTTT. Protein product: CASSQEDRAVSRMNTEAFF.

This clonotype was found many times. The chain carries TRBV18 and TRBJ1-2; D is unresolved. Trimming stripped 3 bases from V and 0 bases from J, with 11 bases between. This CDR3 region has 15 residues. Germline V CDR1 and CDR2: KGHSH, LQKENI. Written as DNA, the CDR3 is TGTGCCAGCTCACCGGCAGGAGATCCTAACTATGGCTACACCTTC. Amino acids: CASSPAGDPNYGYTF.

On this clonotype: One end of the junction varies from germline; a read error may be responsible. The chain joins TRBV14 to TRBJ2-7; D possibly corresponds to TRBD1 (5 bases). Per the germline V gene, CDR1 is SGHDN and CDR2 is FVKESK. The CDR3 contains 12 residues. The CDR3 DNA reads TGTGCCAGCAGCCGTCAGGGCTACGAGCGGTACTTC. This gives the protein CASSRQGYERYF.

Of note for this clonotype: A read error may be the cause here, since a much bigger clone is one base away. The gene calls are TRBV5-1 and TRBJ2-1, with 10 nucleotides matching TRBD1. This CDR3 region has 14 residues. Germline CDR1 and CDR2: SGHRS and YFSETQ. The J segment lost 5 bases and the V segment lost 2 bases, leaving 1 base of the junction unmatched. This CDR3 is CASSFGTGDNEQFF. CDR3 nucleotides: TGCGCCAGCAGCTTTGGGACAGGGGACAATGAGCAGTTCTTC. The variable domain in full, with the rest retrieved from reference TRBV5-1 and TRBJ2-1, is KAGVTQTPRYLIKTRGQQVTLSCSPISGHRSVSWYQQTPGQGLQFLFEYFSETQRNKGNFPGRFSGRQFSNSRSEMNVSTLELGDSALYLCASSFGTGDNEQFFGPGTRLTVL.

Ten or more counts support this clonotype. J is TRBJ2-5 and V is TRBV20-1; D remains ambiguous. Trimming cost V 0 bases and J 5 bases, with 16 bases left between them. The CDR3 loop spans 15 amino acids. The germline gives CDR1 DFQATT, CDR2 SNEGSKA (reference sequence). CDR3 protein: CSARDPRTPEETQYF. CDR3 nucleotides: TGCAGTGCTAGAGATCCTAGGACCCCTGAGGAGACCCAGTACTTC.

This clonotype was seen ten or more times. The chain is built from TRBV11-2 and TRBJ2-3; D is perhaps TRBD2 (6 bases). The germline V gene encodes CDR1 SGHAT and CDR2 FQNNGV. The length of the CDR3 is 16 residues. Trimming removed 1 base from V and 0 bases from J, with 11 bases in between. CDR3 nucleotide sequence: TGTGCCAGCAGCTTAGGGTCGCGGGGTAGCACAGATACGCAGTATTTT. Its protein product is CASSLGSRGSTDTQYF.

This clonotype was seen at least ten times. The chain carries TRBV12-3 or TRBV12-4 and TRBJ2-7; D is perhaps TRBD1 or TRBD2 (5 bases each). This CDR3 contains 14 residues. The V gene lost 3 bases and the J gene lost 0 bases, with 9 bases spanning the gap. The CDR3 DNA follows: TGTGCCAGCAGTTTGAGGGGACCCTCCTACGAGCAGTACTTC. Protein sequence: CASSLRGPSYEQYF.

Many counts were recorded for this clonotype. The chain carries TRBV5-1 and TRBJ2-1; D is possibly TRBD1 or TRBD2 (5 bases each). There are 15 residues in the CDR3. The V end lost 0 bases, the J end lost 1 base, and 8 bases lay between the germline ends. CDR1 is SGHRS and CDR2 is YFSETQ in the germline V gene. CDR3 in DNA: TGCGCCAGCAGCTTGGACGGGGCTTCCTACAATGAGCAGTTCTTC. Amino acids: CASSLDGASYNEQFF.

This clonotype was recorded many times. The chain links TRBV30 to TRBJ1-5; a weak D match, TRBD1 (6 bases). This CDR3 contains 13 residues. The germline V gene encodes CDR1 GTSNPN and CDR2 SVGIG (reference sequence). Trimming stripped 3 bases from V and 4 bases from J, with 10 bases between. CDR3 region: CAWRLGQNQPQHF. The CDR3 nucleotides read TGTGCCTGGAGGCTTGGACAGAATCAGCCCCAGCATTTT.

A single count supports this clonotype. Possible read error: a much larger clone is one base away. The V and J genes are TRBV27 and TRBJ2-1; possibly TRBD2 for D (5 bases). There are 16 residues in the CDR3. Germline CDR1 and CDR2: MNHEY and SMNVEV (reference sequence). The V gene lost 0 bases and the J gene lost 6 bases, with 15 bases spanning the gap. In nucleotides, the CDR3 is TGTGCCAGCAGTTTATCGGCCTCTAGCAGGACCAATGAGCAGTTCTTC. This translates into CASSLSASSRTNEQFF.

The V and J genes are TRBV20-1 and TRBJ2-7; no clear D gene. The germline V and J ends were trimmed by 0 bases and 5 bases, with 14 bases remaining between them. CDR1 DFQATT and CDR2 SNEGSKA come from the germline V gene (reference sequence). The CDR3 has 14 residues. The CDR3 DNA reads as TGCAGTGCTAGAGATCTTGGCTCGTGGGACGAGCAGTACTTC. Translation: CSARDLGSWDEQYF.

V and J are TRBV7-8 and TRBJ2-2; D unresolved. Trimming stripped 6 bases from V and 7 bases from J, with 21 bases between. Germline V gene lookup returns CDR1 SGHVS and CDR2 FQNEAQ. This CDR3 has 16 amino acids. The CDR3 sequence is CASRFARLGSVGELFF. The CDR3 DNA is TGTGCCAGCAGATTCGCCAGACTTGGATCGGTCGGGGAGCTGTTTTTT.

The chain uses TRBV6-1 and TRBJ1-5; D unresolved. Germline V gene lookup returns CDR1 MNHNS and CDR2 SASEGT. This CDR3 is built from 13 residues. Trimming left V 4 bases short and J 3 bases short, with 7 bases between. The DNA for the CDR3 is TGTGCCAGCAGTGGGGCAGTCAATCAGCCCCAGCATTTT. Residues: CASSGAVNQPQHF.

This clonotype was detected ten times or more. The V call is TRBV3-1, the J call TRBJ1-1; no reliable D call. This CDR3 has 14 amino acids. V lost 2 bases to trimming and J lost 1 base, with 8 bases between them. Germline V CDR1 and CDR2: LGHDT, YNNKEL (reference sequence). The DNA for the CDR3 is TGTGCCAGCAGCCAATCGACGGGGAACACTGAAGCTTTCTTT. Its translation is CASSQSTGNTEAFF.